This TCR beta chain was found in a study of blood T cell repertoires in COVID-19. Profiling relied on immunoSEQ multiplex PCR, and the TCRdb table lists in-frame clones only, not all of them. The table shows over 15,000 clones, with approximately 83% occurring only once. CDR1 is SGHDT and CDR2 is YYEEEE in the germline V gene. CDR3 length: 18 residues. The V end was cut by 2 bases, the J end by 0 bases, with 17 bases between. The chain carries TRBV5-6 and TRBJ2-2; possible D gene TRBD1, 6 bases. The receptor was derived from a man between 65 and 85 years old in a cohort sampled during active COVID-19. The sequencing sample was made of peripheral blood. CDR3 sequence (DNA): TGTGCCAGCAGCTTTGAGTTTTTGGGGACACCGAACACCGGGGAGCTGTTTTTT. It translates to CASSFEFLGTPNTGELFF.